This note documents a single T cell receptor (beta chain) sequence. This CDR3 is built from 13 residues. The germline V gene has CDR1 SGHRS and CDR2 YFSETQ. V gave up 3 bases and J gave up 0 bases, with 7 bases separating them. RNA was extracted and reverse transcribed into cDNA as the sequencing template. The repertoire was sequenced with immunoSEQ multiplex PCR; TCRdb's copy has only in-frame clones and lacks some. The profile shows 170,000 or so clones, roughly 64% of them singletons. Treatment: oral pan-JAK inhibitor, 5-10 mg twice daily. The data stem from a study of CD8+ T cells in alopecia areata. On the study more broadly: Each of the treated patients was given oral tofacitinib, 5 to 10 mg twice daily, for moderate-to-severe alopecia areata.

Sequenced material: CD8+ T cells sorted from blood, taken at week 24, from a patient treated with tofacitinib. The TCR comes from a human donor with alopecia areata. The chain links TRBV5-1 to TRBJ2-7; D uncertain. This CDR3 is CASSSGSSYEQYF. The CDR3 bases are TGCGCCAGCAGCTCTGGGTCCTCCTACGAGCAGTACTTC. Full variable domain (missing parts from reference TRBV5-1 and TRBJ2-7): KAGVTQTPRYLIKTRGQQVTLSCSPISGHRSVSWYQQTPGQGLQFLFEYFSETQRNKGNFPGRFSGRQFSNSRSEMNVSTLELGDSALYLCASSSGSSYEQYFGPGTRLTVT.